These T cell receptor beta chains were read from a single sample in a study of T cell clusters in autoimmune cytopenias. Each CDR3 protein gets one entry in TCRdb, which reprocessed the multiplex PCR reads and gives no DNA. The sample has under 8,500 distinct CDR3 sequences, and its top ten clones hold roughly 4%. The sequenced material came from peripheral blood. The receptors come from a human donor with an autoimmune cytopenia or autoimmune hepatitis (not recorded which). Each CDR3 is given with its conserved first and last residue. Some rows have no size entry. The others give once, few or many, or a class for an expanded clone.

TRBJ2-7,TRBV7-9,NA,CASSDGLDYEQYF
TRBJ2-5,TRBV29-1,medium-sized,CSVDRTQETQYF
TRBJ2-6,TRBV30,NA,CAWSGQGALVSGANVLTF
TRBJ2-2,TRBV5-4,medium-sized,CASSSMANTGELFF
TRBJ2-2,TRBV6-1,NA,CASSRVGLANTGELFF
TRBJ1-2,TRBV19,medium-sized,CASSTRQGASRDGYTF
TRBJ1-2,TRBV18,NA,CASSPNTGLDYGYTF
TRBJ2-7,TRBV5-5,NA,CASSPTPGPTSSYEQYF
TRBJ1-5,TRBV19,NA,CASSISAGAQPQHF
TRBJ2-7,TRBV27,medium-sized,CASEKGQGSSYEQYF
TRBJ2-3,TRBV12-3/TRBV12-4,NA,CASSLMSGSTDTQYF
TRBJ2-1,TRBV7-9,NA,CASSPRQGALSYNEQFF
TRBJ2-5,TRBV30,medium-sized,CAWSVGTGGMPQYF
TRBJ1-5,TRBV19,medium-sized,CASSLTGGSNQPQHF
TRBJ2-4,TRBV27,NA,CASSPGGLGNIQYF
TRBJ2-2,TRBV6-6,medium-sized,CASSYSPRGTGELFF
TRBJ1-4,TRBV15,medium-sized,CATSRDPPRGAGRNEKLFF
TRBJ2-7,TRBV13,medium-sized,CASSSSDRGRVSSYEQYF
TRBJ1-2,TRBV5-4,NA,CASSFRQYGYTF
TRBJ2-5,TRBV18,medium-sized,CASSTTGVETQYF
TRBJ1-2,TRBV13,medium-sized,CASSYRERRGYTF
TRBJ1-3,TRBV4-3,NA,CASSRGTLLNSGNTIYF
TRBJ2-1,TRBV19,medium-sized,CASSEQGEWAYNEQFF
TRBJ1-2,TRBV6-5,medium-sized,CASSYSPTVRGGYTF
TRBJ1-3,TRBV13,medium-sized,CAIPDRGRNTIYF
TRBJ1-5,TRBV24-1,NA,CATSDSQAGVQPQHF
TRBJ2-1,TRBV6-1,medium-sized,CASVRNFAYNEQFF